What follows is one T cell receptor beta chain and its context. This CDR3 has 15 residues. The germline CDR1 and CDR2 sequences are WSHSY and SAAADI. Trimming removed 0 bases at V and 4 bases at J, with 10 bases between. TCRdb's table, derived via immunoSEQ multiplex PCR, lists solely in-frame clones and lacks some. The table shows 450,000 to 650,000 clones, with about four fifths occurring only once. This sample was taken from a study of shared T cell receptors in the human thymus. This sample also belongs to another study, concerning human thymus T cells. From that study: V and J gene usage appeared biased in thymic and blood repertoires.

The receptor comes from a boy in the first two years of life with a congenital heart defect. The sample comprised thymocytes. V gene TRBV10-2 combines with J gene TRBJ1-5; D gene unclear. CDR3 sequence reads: CASSESARINQPQHF. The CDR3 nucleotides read TGCGCCAGCAGTGAGTCGGCCAGGATAAATCAGCCCCAGCATTTT.